What follows are 28 T cell receptor beta chains derived from one specimen sequenced in a study of blood T cell repertoires in COVID-19. The repertoire was sequenced with immunoSEQ multiplex PCR; TCRdb's copy has only in-frame clones and lacks some. The table records around 70,000 clones, over 75% of them present only once. Material: peripheral blood. The origin of the receptors is a woman aged 80 or over with active or convalescent COVID-19.

The chain links TRBV3-1 (or the pseudogene TRBV3-2) to TRBJ1-5; no clear D. Between the trimmed V and J ends, which lost 1 base and 9 bases, there was a span of 10 bases. Germline V gene lookup returns CDR1 LGHDT and CDR2 YNNKEL (reference sequence). The CDR3 spans 13 residues. The CDR3 loop reads CASSQGGGRPQHF. CDR3 sequence (DNA): TGTGCCAGCAGCCAAGGGGGAGGGCGGCCCCAGCATTTT.

This chain links TRBV28 with TRBJ1-1; D is undetermined. V gave up 2 bases and J gave up 11 bases, with 12 bases separating them. This CDR3 has 12 residues. Germline V gene data show CDR1 as MDHEN and CDR2 as SYDVKM. The CDR3, as DNA: TGTGCCAGCAGTTTAACGGAGGCGAGGGCTTTCTTT. This gives the protein CASSLTEARAFF.

The chain links TRBV11-3 to TRBJ2-1; 10 positions match TRBD2. This CDR3 comprises 15 residues. V was clipped by 1 base and J by 6 bases; unmatched bases: 3. The germline gives CDR1 SGHNT, CDR2 YENEEA. Here the CDR3 DNA reads TGTGCCAGCAGCTTAGGTAGCGGGGGGTCCAATGAGCAGTTCTTC. This gives the protein CASSLGSGGSNEQFF. The full variable domain, with the rest looked up from reference TRBV11-3 and TRBJ2-1, is EAGVVQSPRYKIIEKKQPVAFWCNPISGHNTLYWYLQNLGQGPELLIRYENEEAVDDSQLPKDRFSAERLKGVDSTLKIQPAELGDSAVYLCASSLGSGGSNEQFFGPGTRLTVL.

The chain's CDR3 is CASSNKYTGELFF. CDR3 nucleotides: TGTGCCAGCAGCAATAAATACACCGGGGAGCTGTTTTTT. J is TRBJ2-2 and V is TRBV21-1; no DNA check was done on the table's D call, TRBD2. TRBV21-1 is described as a pseudogene. This CDR3 is built from 13 residues.

The V gene is TRBV4-2, the J gene TRBJ1-5; maybe TRBD1 (6 bases). Germline V CDR1 and CDR2: LGHNA, YNFKEQ. The length of the CDR3 is 15 residues. V shed 2 bases and J shed 5 bases, with 13 bases lying between them. CDR3 nucleotide sequence: TGTGCCAGCAGCCAACTACAGGGAAGGGATCAGCCCCAGCATTTT. This gives the protein CASSQLQGRDQPQHF.

This clone was counted only a few times. The chain joins TRBV10-3 to TRBJ2-7; D is possibly TRBD2 (6 bases). CDR1 ENHRY and CDR2 SYGVKD come from the germline V gene. This CDR3 has 12 amino acids. Trimming left V 9 bases short and J 5 bases short, with 14 bases between. The CDR3 nucleotides are TGTGCCATATCGGGGGTTCGCCACGAGCAGTACTTC. Its protein product is CAISGVRHEQYF.

The chain is built from TRBV6-5 and TRBJ1-2; 7 bases agree with TRBD1. Germline CDR1 and CDR2: MNHEY and SVGAGI. V was clipped by 10 bases and J by 1 base; unmatched bases: 12. There are 15 residues in the CDR3. CDR3 protein: CATKPGQSHNYGYTF. Written as DNA, the CDR3 is TGTGCCACAAAACCGGGACAGAGTCATAACTATGGCTACACCTTC.

The gene calls are TRBV18 and TRBJ2-3, with 12 bases fitting TRBD2. The CDR3 is 17 amino acids. Losses at the gene ends were 5 bases for V and 2 bases for J; bases not matched to a gene: 8. CDR1 is KGHSH, CDR2 LQKENI, per germline. The CDR3 is CASSNLLAGGITDTQYF. DNA for the CDR3: TGTGCCAGCTCAAATCTACTAGCGGGGGGCATCACAGATACGCAGTATTTT.

The chain is built from TRBV24-1 and TRBJ2-1; 10 bases fit TRBD2. V dropped 4 bases and J dropped 6; count of bases not matched to a gene: 5. CDR1 and CDR2 (germline): KGHDR, SFDVKD. The CDR3 runs 15 residues. The CDR3 DNA is TGTGCCACCAGTGAGCTAGCGGGGGCCTTCAATGAGCAGTTCTTC. As protein: CATSELAGAFNEQFF.

CDR3 in amino acids: CATSEPGLAGSNEQFF. The CDR3 nucleotides read TGTGCCACCAGTGAACCCGGACTAGCGGGGTCCAATGAGCAGTTCTTC. The V gene is TRBV24-1, the J gene TRBJ2-1; 12 bases agree with TRBD2. J lost 6 bases, V lost 4 bases, and 6 bases had no gene match. The CDR3 consists of 16 residues. Germline values: CDR1 KGHDR, CDR2 SFDVKD.

The rearrangement joins TRBV27 to TRBJ1-6, with 10 bases lining up with TRBD1. Germline CDR1 and CDR2: MNHEY and SMNVEV (reference sequence). V shed 8 bases and J 9 bases; nucleotides not matched to a gene: 4. CDR3 length: 13 amino acids. The CDR3 reads CASATGGFSPLHF. CDR3 nucleotides: TGTGCCAGCGCGACAGGGGGCTTTTCACCCCTCCACTTT.

Regarding this clone: Its ends do not fully match the called genes, so a read error is possible. The rearrangement links TRBV14 to TRBJ2-1; perhaps TRBD1 as D (6 bases). This CDR3 region has 13 residues. Germline V gives CDR1 SGHDN, CDR2 FVKESK. The chain's CDR3 is CASSLHPRGTWIF. In DNA form, the CDR3 reads TGTGCCAGCAGCCTCCACCCTCGTGGGACATGGATCTTC.

The rearrangement joins TRBV4-3 to TRBJ2-7; 8 nucleotides line up with TRBD1. This CDR3 is built from 15 residues. CDR1 LGHNA and CDR2 YSLEER come from the germline V gene. V lost 3 bases to trimming and J lost 5 bases; unmatched junction nucleotides: 9. DNA of the CDR3: TGCGCCAGCAGCCAGCTAGGACAGGGAGTAGACGAGCAGTACTTC. Its protein is CASSQLGQGVDEQYF.

The genes are TRBV2 and TRBJ1-2; maybe TRBD1 (6 bases). The germline V gene has CDR1 SNHLY and CDR2 FYNNEI. V dropped 2 bases and J dropped 11 bases, with 12 bases sitting between them. There are 12 residues in the CDR3. CDR3 protein: CASSELVRGYTF. CDR3 DNA sequence: TGTGCCAGCAGTGAATTGGTCAGGGGATACACCTTC.

The chain uses TRBV2 and TRBJ1-5, with D possibly matching TRBD1 (6 bases). This CDR3 is built from 16 residues. V was clipped by 3 bases and J by 4 bases, with 16 bases between them. Looked up from germline, CDR1 is SNHLY and CDR2 is FYNNEI. The CDR3 sequence is CASSEGRWGLNQPQHF. The CDR3 nucleotides read TGTGCCAGCAGTGAGGGGCGGTGGGGGCTAAATCAGCCCCAGCATTTT.

This clone was recorded only once. This chain joins TRBV9 and TRBJ2-2; a possible D gene is TRBD2 (5 bases). The CDR3 spans 16 residues. The V gene lost 4 bases and the J gene lost 3 bases, with 16 bases spanning the gap. Looked up from germline, CDR1 is SGDLS and CDR2 is YYNGEE. CDR3 sequence: CASSPRDRTHTGELFF. CDR3 DNA: TGTGCCAGCAGCCCGAGGGATCGTACCCACACCGGGGAGCTGTTTTTT. Using reference TRBV9 and TRBJ2-2 for the parts outside the CDR3, the full variable domain is DSGVTQTPKHLITATGQRVTLRCSPRSGDLSVYWYQQSLDQGLQFLIQYYNGEERAKGNILERFSAQQFPDLHSELNLSSLELGDSALYFCASSPRDRTHTGELFFGEGSRLTVL.

This chain connects TRBV4-3 to TRBJ2-1; no clear D. Trimming took 0 bases from V and 0 from J, leaving 6 bases between them. The germline gives CDR1 LGHNA, CDR2 YSLEER. This CDR3 is built from 15 residues. The CDR3 bases are TGCGCCAGCAGCCAAGATCCTAGCTCCTACAATGAGCAGTTCTTC. Protein: CASSQDPSSYNEQFF.

The chain is built from TRBV6-5 and TRBJ2-7, with 7 bases identical to TRBD1. The CDR3 loop spans 14 amino acids. Germline V gene lookup returns CDR1 MNHEY and CDR2 SVGAGI. With 5 bases clipped from V and 3 bases from J, the junction kept 7 bases outside the gene matches. This CDR3 is CASSQGVPLYEQYF. The CDR3 nucleotides read TGTGCCAGCAGTCAGGGGGTCCCCCTCTACGAGCAGTACTTC.

This clone was seen only once. Here the CDR3 reads CASSPVPAVEAFF. For the CDR3, the DNA is TGTGCCAGCTCACCCGTTCCGGCGGTTGAAGCTTTCTTT. The genes are TRBV18 and TRBJ1-1; D not certain. V dropped 3 bases and J dropped 7 bases, with 12 bases sitting between them. The CDR3 is 13 residues long. The germline CDR1 and CDR2 sequences are KGHSH and LQKENI.

This clone was picked up one time. This sequence joins TRBV3-1 (or the pseudogene TRBV3-2) and TRBJ1-3; 7 bases are shared with TRBD1. J gave up 9 bases and V 1 base, and 9 bases lay outside the gene matches. Germline CDR1 and CDR2: LGHDT and YNNKEL (reference sequence). The CDR3 has 15 amino acids. CDR3: CASSQVGQSGGTIYF. The CDR3 coding sequence is TGTGCCAGCAGCCAAGTGGGGCAGTCAGGGGGCACCATATATTTT.

The chain links TRBV10-3 to TRBJ1-2; D not resolved. CDR3 length: 15 residues. Germline V lookup: CDR1 ENHRY, CDR2 SYGVKD. V shed 2 bases and J shed 3 bases, with 13 bases lying between them. The CDR3 coding sequence is TGTGCCATCAGTGAGGGGAGGTGGGTCGACTATGGCTACACCTTC. Protein sequence: CAISEGRWVDYGYTF.

V and J are TRBV7-3 and TRBJ1-1; D is unclear. CDR1 SGHTA and CDR2 FQGTGA come from the germline V gene. The germline V and J ends were trimmed by 0 bases and 1 base, with 3 bases remaining between them. This CDR3 has 13 amino acids. The CDR3 reads CASSLTRNTEAFF. CDR3 DNA sequence: TGTGCCAGCAGCTTAACTCGGAACACTGAAGCTTTCTTT.

The rearrangement joins TRBV5-1 to TRBJ1-1; 10 nucleotides match TRBD1. Per germline, CDR1 SGHRS and CDR2 YFSETQ. The CDR3 loop spans 16 amino acids. V trimming: 4 bases; J trimming: 1 base; junction bases outside the gene matches: 7. CDR3 DNA: TGCGCCAGCAGCCCGGACAGGGGGGGAGGGAACACTGAAGCTTTCTTT. Translated, it gives CASSPDRGGGNTEAFF.

The V gene is TRBV6-4, the J gene TRBJ2-1; 8 bases fit TRBD2. The V segment lost 0 bases and the J segment 2 bases; nucleotides outside the gene matches: 12. There are 19 residues in the CDR3. Per germline, CDR1 MRHNA and CDR2 SNTAGT. CDR3 region: CASSDSHTSGQLPYNEQFF. CDR3 coding DNA: TGTGCCAGCAGTGACTCTCATACTAGCGGCCAACTCCCCTACAATGAGCAGTTCTTC.

The gene calls are TRBV7-2 and TRBJ2-3; 7 nucleotides agree with TRBD1. Germline lookup yields CDR1 SGHTA and CDR2 FQGNSA. V dropped 2 bases and J dropped 3; count of bases not matched to a gene: 2. This CDR3 region has 14 residues. Here the CDR3 DNA reads TGTGCCAGCAGCTTAAGCAGGGGGACAGATACGCAGTATTTT. Translating gives CASSLSRGTDTQYF.

The chain couples TRBV30 to TRBJ1-1; D is possibly TRBD1 (6 bases). Per the germline V gene, CDR1 is GTSNPN and CDR2 is SVGIG (reference sequence). V lost 3 bases and J lost 1, with 15 bases in between. The CDR3 has 15 residues. The CDR3 DNA reads TGTGCCTGGAGATCGAAGGGGGGGCCGAACACTGAAGCTTTCTTT. Its translation is CAWRSKGGPNTEAFF.

The chain combines TRBV11-3 with TRBJ2-1; 15 bases match TRBD2. Germline CDR1 SGHNT, CDR2 YENEEA. This CDR3 is 18 amino acids long. The J segment lost 10 bases and the V segment lost 5 bases, leaving 15 bases of the junction unmatched. The CDR3 nucleotides are TGTGCCAGCAGCCCCGGACTAGCGGGGGGGCAAAGGGGTGCCGAGCAGTTCTTC. Translated: CASSPGLAGGQRGAEQFF.

The chain uses TRBV6-2 or TRBV6-3 and TRBJ2-1; no clear D gene. The CDR3 loop spans 12 amino acids. CDR1 MNHEY and CDR2 SVGEGT come from the germline V gene. Trimming removed 5 bases from V and 8 bases from J, with 10 bases in between. CDR3 residues: CASSTTADEQFF. The CDR3 nucleotides are TGTGCCAGCAGTACCACAGCCGATGAGCAGTTCTTC.